This TCR beta chain was recorded in a study of shared clonotypes between healthy human individuals. Study-wide results and limits: Clonotypes which were not shared had lower generation probabilities than clonotypes that all four donors shared. In this cohort, only blood was sampled, and tissue repertoires likely differ.

A word on this clone: Its target is unknown.

The CDR3 totals 16 residues. CDR1 and CDR2 from the germline V gene are SGHRS and YFSETQ. V shed 5 bases and J shed 1 base, with 15 bases lying between them. Repertoires were generated with immunoSEQ multiplex PCR, while TCRdb's copy carries only in-frame clones and drops some. The sample has around 1.1 million clones, approximately 75% seen once. Sequenced material: memory CD4+ T cells from PBMCs. Sample subset: CD45RA-negative fraction. This chain links TRBV5-1 with TRBJ2-2, with D perhaps assigned TRBD1 or TRBD2 (5 bases each). The TCR comes from a man between 18 and 35 years old in good health. Some clones in this sample may be carry-over from other donors' samples. The CDR3 DNA sequence: TGCGCCAGCAGTGCCCCCGGGACGGGGAACACCGGGGAGCTGTTTTTT. This codes for CASSAPGTGNTGELFF.